Each of the 27 T cell receptor beta chains below was sequenced from the same sample in a study of cytomegalovirus exposure and HLA in healthy donors. The PCR made use of 60 Vbeta and 13 Jbeta primers. Profiled with immunoSEQ multiplex PCR; TCRdb holds only in-frame clones, not every one. The data contain approximately 110,000 clones, 76% of them singletons. The source material was PBMCs. These receptors came from a man between 50 and 59 years old in good health and CMV-seronegative.

The chain links TRBV7-8 to TRBJ2-1; D is ambiguous. CDR1 is SGHVS, CDR2 FQNEAQ, per germline. With 0 bases removed from V and 0 bases from J, the gap between germline ends came to 9 bases. This CDR3 is 16 amino acids long. The CDR3 sequence is CASSLARRASYNEQFF. For the CDR3, the DNA is TGTGCCAGCAGCTTAGCGCGTAGAGCCTCCTACAATGAGCAGTTCTTC.

In its sample, this clone was seen once. The CDR3 DNA follows: TGTGCCAGCAGCGCCGGGACACTCGATCAGCCCCAGCATTTT. This encodes CASSAGTLDQPQHF. This chain links TRBV9 with TRBJ1-5; maybe TRBD1 (6 bases). CDR1 and CDR2 (germline): SGDLS, YYNGEE. V lost 3 bases, J lost 5 bases, and 12 bases lay in between. CDR3 length equals 14 residues.

To note about this clone: A junction end diverges from the germline sequence, so it may reflect a read error. This same CDR3 is encoded by further DNA sequences in the sample. This chain joins TRBV19 and TRBJ2-7; 8 bases fit TRBD2. The CDR3 totals 13 residues. The germline CDR1 and CDR2 sequences are LNHDA and SQIVND (reference sequence). This chain's CDR3 is CASSNSGGYEQYF. CDR3 nucleotide sequence: TGCGCCAGTAGTAACAGCGGGGGCTACGAGCAGTACTTC.

The sample holds one count of this clone. The rearrangement links TRBV5-1 to TRBJ2-1, with 11 nucleotides matching TRBD2. The length of the CDR3 is 16 residues. Germline trimming cut 4 bases from V and 6 bases from J; bases unmatched to any gene: 9. Germline assignment: CDR1 SGHRS and CDR2 YFSETQ. The CDR3 nucleotides are TGCGCCAGCAGCCCTCCTAGCGGGGGGCTGATCAATGAGCAGTTCTTC. Translation: CASSPPSGGLINEQFF. The whole variable domain, remainder taken from reference TRBV5-1 and TRBJ2-1, is KAGVTQTPRYLIKTRGQQVTLSCSPISGHRSVSWYQQTPGQGLQFLFEYFSETQRNKGNFPGRFSGRQFSNSRSEMNVSTLELGDSALYLCASSPPSGGLINEQFFGPGTRLTVL.

The chain couples TRBV4-1 to TRBJ2-5, with D maybe TRBD2 (6 bases). Germline V gene sequence: CDR1 MGHRA, CDR2 YSYEKL. CDR3 length: 17 residues. V was clipped by 0 bases and J by 5 bases, with 19 bases between them. The DNA for the CDR3 is TGCGCCAGCAGCCAAGATCTAGGAGCGGGCTCGGGCGAGACCCAGTACTTC. As protein: CASSQDLGAGSGETQYF.

The chain joins TRBV7-2 to TRBJ2-5; TRBD2 aligns across 14 bases. CDR1 and CDR2 from the germline V gene are SGHTA and FQGNSA. The trim removed 4 bases at V and 5 bases at J, leaving 6 bases unmatched. The CDR3 is 16 amino acids. Written as DNA, the CDR3 is TGTGCCAGCAGCTCTGGACTAGCGGGGGGACAGGAGACCCAGTACTTC. Its translation is CASSSGLAGGQETQYF.

The chain recombines TRBV5-6 with TRBJ1-5; D unresolved. The CDR3 length is 15 residues. Germline-derived CDR1 and CDR2 are SGHDT and YYEEEE. The germline V and J ends were trimmed by 3 bases and 6 bases, with 16 bases remaining between them. CDR3 bases: TGTGCCAGCAGCTCCCTGGGTATAGCTGGTCAGCCCCAGCATTTT. Protein sequence: CASSSLGIAGQPQHF.

The V call is TRBV4-1, the J call TRBJ1-3; D is possibly TRBD1 (6 bases). This CDR3 has 15 amino acids. Germline V gene data show CDR1 as MGHRA and CDR2 as YSYEKL. The CDR3 DNA sequence: TGCGCGCCTCTCGTCGACAGGAGCTCTGGAAACACCATATATTTT. Encoded protein: CAPLVDRSSGNTIYF.

The chain is built from TRBV5-5 and TRBJ2-2, with TRBD1 as a possible D gene (5 bases). The CDR3 has 15 residues. V gave up 0 bases and J gave up 3 bases, with 9 bases separating them. CDR1 and CDR2 (germline): SGHKS, YYEKEE (reference sequence). This CDR3 reads CASSLVQGYTGELFF. The CDR3 coding sequence is TGTGCCAGCAGCTTGGTGCAGGGCTACACCGGGGAGCTGTTTTTT.

V gene TRBV29-1 combines with J gene TRBJ1-2; 11 nucleotides line up with TRBD1. In germline, CDR1 is SQVTM, CDR2 ANQGSEA. The CDR3 totals 18 residues. Germline trimming cut 3 bases from V and 4 bases from J; bases unmatched to any gene: 16. The CDR3 nucleotides read TGCAGCGTTGACCCTGTCGGACAGGGGGCCTCTAGGATCTATGGCTACACCTTC. It is translated as CSVDPVGQGASRIYGYTF.

This clone was counted between two and nine times. This rearrangement joins TRBV28 to TRBJ2-1; unclear D gene. V shed 3 bases and J shed 0 bases, with 9 bases lying between them. CDR3 length equals 15 residues. The germline gives CDR1 MDHEN, CDR2 SYDVKM. Here the CDR3 DNA reads TGTGCCAGCAGTTTCGAGGCTACCTCCTACAATGAGCAGTTCTTC. This codes for CASSFEATSYNEQFF.

The chain links TRBV6-1 to TRBJ2-2, with D perhaps TRBD1 (6 bases). V was clipped by 7 bases and J by 1 base, with 7 bases between them. Germline V gene data show CDR1 as MNHNS and CDR2 as SASEGT. The CDR3 covers 13 residues. The CDR3, as DNA: TGTGCCAGCATGACAGGGAACACCGGGGAGCTGTTTTTT. Translating it yields CASMTGNTGELFF.

Regarding this clone: The same CDR3 also results from other DNA sequences found in this sample. The J gene is TRBJ1-1, the V gene TRBV6-1; perhaps TRBD1 as D (5 bases). The CDR3 length is 12 residues. V lost 4 bases, J lost 5 bases, and 8 bases lay in between. Germline loops: CDR1 MNHNS, CDR2 SASEGT. CDR3 nucleotide sequence: TGTGCCAGCAGTGGGACACTGACTGAAGCTTTCTTT. Its protein product is CASSGTLTEAFF.

This chain links TRBV5-4 with TRBJ1-4; no definite D call. CDR3 size: 18 residues. Per the germline V gene, CDR1 is SGHNT and CDR2 is YYREEE (reference sequence). V dropped 5 bases and J dropped 2 bases, with 22 bases sitting between them. The CDR3 region has the DNA TGTGCCAGCAGTTCCCTAGGCGACGTCGGCGGCACTAATGAAAAACTGTTTTTT. Translation gives CASSSLGDVGGTNEKLFF.

V is TRBV18 and J is TRBJ2-2; tentative D call: TRBD1 (6 bases). Germline-derived CDR1 and CDR2 are KGHSH and LQKENI. Trimming cost V 3 bases and J 1 base, with 9 bases left between them. This CDR3 contains 15 residues. This CDR3 reads CASSPWDKNTGELFF. In DNA, the CDR3 is TGTGCCAGCTCACCCTGGGACAAGAACACCGGGGAGCTGTTTTTT.

The chain uses TRBV11-1 and TRBJ2-3; D might be TRBD2 (5 bases). V lost 6 bases, J lost 2 bases, and 15 bases lay in between. The CDR3 sequence is 15 residues long. CDR1 and CDR2 (germline): SGHAT, FQDESV (reference sequence). CDR3 residues: CASRLQRALTDTQYF. In DNA form, the CDR3 reads TGTGCCAGCAGGCTTCAGAGGGCCCTCACAGATACGCAGTATTTT. Filled out from reference TRBV11-1 and TRBJ2-3, the complete variable domain reads EAEVAQSPRYKITEKSQAVAFWCDPISGHATLYWYRQILGQGPELLVQFQDESVVDDSQLPKDRFSAERLKGVDSTLKIQPAELGDSAMYLCASRLQRALTDTQYFGPGTRLTVL.

The chain's CDR3 is CASSQRTSGGVGETQYF. CDR3 nucleotides: TGCGCCAGCAGCCAGAGGACTAGCGGGGGGGTTGGGGAGACCCAGTACTTC. The V gene is TRBV4-1, the J gene TRBJ2-5; 15 positions match TRBD2. The length of the CDR3 is 17 residues. With 3 bases clipped from V and 5 bases from J, the junction kept 7 bases outside the gene matches. Germline V gene sequence: CDR1 MGHRA, CDR2 YSYEKL.

In DNA form, the CDR3 reads TGTGCCATCAGAGAAACCGGGGTAAGAGATGAGCAGTTCTTC. Protein: CAIRETGVRDEQFF. The chain recombines TRBV10-3 with TRBJ2-1; D possibly corresponds to TRBD2 (5 bases). From germline, CDR1 is ENHRY and CDR2 SYGVKD. The CDR3 has 14 residues. Trimming left V 6 bases short and J 8 bases short, with 17 bases between.

This chain uses TRBV7-2 with TRBJ1-6; 7 bases are shared with TRBD1. The CDR3 totals 16 residues. V lost 1 base, J lost 2 bases, and 2 bases stayed unmatched. Germline V gene lookup returns CDR1 SGHTA and CDR2 FQGNSA. CDR3 region: CASSLDRGAYNSPLHF. CDR3 in DNA: TGTGCCAGCAGCTTAGACAGGGGTGCCTATAATTCACCCCTCCACTTT.

The genes are TRBV4-3 and TRBJ1-2, with 8 bases lining up with TRBD1. V was pared by 6 bases and J by 6 bases, with 6 bases of the junction left unmatched. The CDR3 extends over 13 amino acids. Germline loops: CDR1 LGHNA, CDR2 YSLEER. The CDR3 DNA follows: TGCGCCAGCAGTCAGGACAGGGTAAATGGCTACACCTTC. This gives the protein CASSQDRVNGYTF.

The V and J genes are TRBV18 and TRBJ1-2; 12 positions agree with TRBD1. The V gene's germline CDR1 is KGHSH and CDR2 LQKENI. This CDR3 has 13 amino acids. The V and J ends lost 4 bases and 8 bases, in that order; junction bases with no gene match: 2. In DNA, the CDR3 is TGTGCCAGCTCACGGGACAGGGGGCTAGGCTACACCTTC. Protein: CASSRDRGLGYTF.

This chain uses TRBV15 with TRBJ1-1, with no clear D. Germline-derived CDR1 and CDR2 are LNHNV and YYDKDF (reference sequence). Deletions cut 1 base from V and 0 bases from J, with 6 bases between. The CDR3 sequence is 14 residues long. The CDR3 DNA reads TGTGCCACCAGCAGAGGTGTAATGAACACTGAAGCTTTCTTT. It is translated as CATSRGVMNTEAFF.

The gene calls are TRBV29-1 and TRBJ2-2; D is perhaps TRBD1 (6 bases). V was trimmed by 7 bases and J by 3 bases, leaving 9 bases between them. The CDR3 runs 12 residues. Germline CDR1 reads SQVTM; CDR2 reads ANQGSEA. The CDR3 DNA follows: TGCAGCGGGGGGCTACACACCGGGGAGCTGTTTTTT. It encodes CSGGLHTGELFF.

The V call is TRBV5-1, the J call TRBJ2-3, with 10 bases identical to TRBD2. The CDR3 extends over 15 amino acids. Germline V lookup: CDR1 SGHRS, CDR2 YFSETQ. Trimming took 0 bases from V and 6 from J; bases not matched to a gene: 4. CDR3 loop: CASSLERGGHDTQYF. The CDR3 bases are TGCGCCAGCAGCTTGGAGCGGGGGGGCCATGATACGCAGTATTTT. The complete variable domain, with remaining parts taken from reference TRBV5-1 and TRBJ2-3, reads KAGVTQTPRYLIKTRGQQVTLSCSPISGHRSVSWYQQTPGQGLQFLFEYFSETQRNKGNFPGRFSGRQFSNSRSEMNVSTLELGDSALYLCASSLERGGHDTQYFGPGTRLTVL.

The chain links TRBV30 to TRBJ2-7, with D unclear. V was pared by 0 bases and J by 3 bases, with 15 bases between. Germline V lookup: CDR1 GTSNPN, CDR2 SVGIG (reference sequence). The CDR3 runs 15 residues. The CDR3 DNA follows: TGTGCCTGGAGTGTACTCTTGAGTTCCGGCTACGAGCAGTACTTC. It codes for CAWSVLLSSGYEQYF.

J is TRBJ1-6 and V is TRBV6-5; possibly TRBD1 for D (6 bases). Germline V gene lookup returns CDR1 MNHEY and CDR2 SVGAGI. The CDR3 length is 14 residues. V was trimmed by 8 bases and J by 4 bases, leaving 12 bases between them. The CDR3 spells CASFSRGYNSPLHF. The CDR3 nucleotides read TGTGCCAGCTTCTCCAGGGGATATAATTCACCCCTCCACTTT.

This chain joins TRBV2 and TRBJ1-5; TRBD1 matches 9 bases. Trimming took 6 bases from V and 5 from J; bases not matched to a gene: 14. This CDR3 is built from 17 residues. CDR1 is SNHLY, CDR2 FYNNEI, per germline. The CDR3 bases are TGTGCCAGCAGGTCCGGGACAGGGCCTTTTCCGGATCAGCCCCAGCATTTT. Its translation: CASRSGTGPFPDQPQHF.